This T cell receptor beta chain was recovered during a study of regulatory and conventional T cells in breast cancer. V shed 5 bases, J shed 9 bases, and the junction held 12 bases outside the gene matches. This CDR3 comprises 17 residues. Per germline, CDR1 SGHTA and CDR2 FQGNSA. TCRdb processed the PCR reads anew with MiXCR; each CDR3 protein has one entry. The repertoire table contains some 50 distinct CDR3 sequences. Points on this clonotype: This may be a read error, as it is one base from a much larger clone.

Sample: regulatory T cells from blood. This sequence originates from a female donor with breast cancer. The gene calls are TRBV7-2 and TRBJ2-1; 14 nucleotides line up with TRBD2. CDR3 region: CASSPGLAGARGSEQFF. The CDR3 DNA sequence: TGTGCCAGCAGCCCGGGACTAGCGGGAGCACGAGGCAGTGAGCAGTTCTTC.